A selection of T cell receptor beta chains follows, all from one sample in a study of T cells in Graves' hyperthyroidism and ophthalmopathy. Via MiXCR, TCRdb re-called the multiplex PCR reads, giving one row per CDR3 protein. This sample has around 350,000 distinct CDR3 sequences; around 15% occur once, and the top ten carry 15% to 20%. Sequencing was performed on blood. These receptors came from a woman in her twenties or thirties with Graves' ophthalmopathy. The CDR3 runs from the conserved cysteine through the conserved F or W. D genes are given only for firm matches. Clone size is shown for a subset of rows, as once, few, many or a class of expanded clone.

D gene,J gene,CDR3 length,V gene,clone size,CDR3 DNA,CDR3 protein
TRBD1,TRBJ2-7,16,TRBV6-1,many,TGTGCCAGCGGAGGACCCGCCGGGACAGGAGTCGGGGAGCAGTACTTC,CASGGPAGTGVGEQYF
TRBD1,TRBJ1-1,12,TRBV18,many,TGTGCCAGCTCACCCAGACAGGGAGAAGCTTTCTTT,CASSPRQGEAFF
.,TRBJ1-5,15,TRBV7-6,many,TGTGCCAGCAGCTTAGGAGGGGGGGTAAATCAGCCCCAGCATTTT,CASSLGGGVNQPQHF
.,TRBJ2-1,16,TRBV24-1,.,TGTGCCACCAGTGATCCGGGGGGCTCCCCCGGGAATGAGCAGTTCTTC,CATSDPGGSPGNEQFF
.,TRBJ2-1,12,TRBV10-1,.,TGCGCCAGCAATTCGAGACACGGGGAGCAGTTCTTC,CASNSRHGEQFF
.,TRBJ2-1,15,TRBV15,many,TGTGCCACCAGCATGGTTGGGCCCGCCTACAATGAGCAGTTCTTC,CATSMVGPAYNEQFF
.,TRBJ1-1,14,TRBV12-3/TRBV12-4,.,TGTGCCAGCAACCAAGGTTTAGTGAACACTGAAGCTTTCTTT,CASNQGLVNTEAFF
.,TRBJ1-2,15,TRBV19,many,TGTGCCAGTAGTATCACGGTGGGGGGCGCCTATGGCTACACCTTC,CASSITVGGAYGYTF
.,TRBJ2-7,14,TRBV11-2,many,TGTGCCAGCAGCTTCCCCAGACTAGTATACGAGCAGTACTTC,CASSFPRLVYEQYF
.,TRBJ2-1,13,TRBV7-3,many,TGTGCCAGCAGCTCCGACAGGTACAATGAGCAGTTCTTC,CASSSDRYNEQFF
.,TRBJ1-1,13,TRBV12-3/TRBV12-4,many,TGTGCCAGCAACAGACAGCCGAACACTGAAGCTTTCTTT,CASNRQPNTEAFF
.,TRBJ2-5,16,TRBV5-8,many,TGTGCCAGCAGCTCCCGGGGCCAGGGCCTCCCCGAGACCCAGTACTTC,CASSSRGQGLPETQYF
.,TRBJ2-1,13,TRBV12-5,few,TGTGCTAGTGGTCCAGACACCTACAATGAGCAGTTCTTC,CASGPDTYNEQFF
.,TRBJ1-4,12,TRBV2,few,TGCGCCAGCAAAGGCCTTAATGAAAAACTGTTTTTT,CASKGLNEKLFF
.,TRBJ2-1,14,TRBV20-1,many,TGCAGTGCTTCCCAAAGCGGGTCCTACAATGAGCAGTTCTTC,CSASQSGSYNEQFF
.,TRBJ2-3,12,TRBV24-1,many,TGTGCCACCAGTGATTTGTCAGATACGCAGTATTTT,CATSDLSDTQYF
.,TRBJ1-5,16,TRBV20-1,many,TGCAGTGCTAGGGACGGTGGGCTAGGAAGCAATCAGCCCCAGCATTTT,CSARDGGLGSNQPQHF
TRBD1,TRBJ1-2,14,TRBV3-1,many,TGTGCCAGCAGCCGAGGGACAGGGCCTGATGGCTACACCTTC,CASSRGTGPDGYTF
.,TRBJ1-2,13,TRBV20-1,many,TGCAGTGCTAGAAAGGACACCGACTATGGCTACACCTTC,CSARKDTDYGYTF
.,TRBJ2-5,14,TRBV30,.,TGTGCCTGGAGTGTAGGCCGGGGTAGGCAGACCCAGTACTTC,CAWSVGRGRQTQYF
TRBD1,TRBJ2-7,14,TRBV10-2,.,TGCGCCAGCGGTGAATGGGGACAGGACTACGAGCAGTACTTC,CASGEWGQDYEQYF
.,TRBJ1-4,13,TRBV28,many,TGTGCCAGCAGTTTATCAGGGCCTGAAAAACTGTTTTTT,CASSLSGPEKLFF
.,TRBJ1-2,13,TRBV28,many,TGTGCCAGCAGTTTGGACGGGCATAGTGGCTACACCTTC,CASSLDGHSGYTF
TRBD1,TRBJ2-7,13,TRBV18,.,TGTGCCAGCTCACCGACAGGGAATTCCGAGCAGTACTTC,CASSPTGNSEQYF
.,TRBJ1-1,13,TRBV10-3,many,TGTGCCACCTCGGTCGCAGGGAACACTGAAGCTTTCTTT,CATSVAGNTEAFF
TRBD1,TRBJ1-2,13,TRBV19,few,TGTGCCAGTACCCCGACAGGGTTCTATGGCTACACCTTC,CASTPTGFYGYTF
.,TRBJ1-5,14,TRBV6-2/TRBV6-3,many,TGTGCCAGCAGTCCAGGGGTAGGGAATCAGCCCCAGCATTTT,CASSPGVGNQPQHF
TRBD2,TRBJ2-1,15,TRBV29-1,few,TGCAGCGTTGAAGTTCCCCGGGGGGGCCTTCCTGAGCAGTTCTTC,CSVEVPRGGLPEQFF
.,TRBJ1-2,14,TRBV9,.,TGTGCCAGCAGCGCGCCCCGGGTGGGGTATGGCTACACCTTC,CASSAPRVGYGYTF
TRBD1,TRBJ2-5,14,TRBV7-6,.,TGTGCCAGCAGCTTACCGGACAGGGAAGAGACCCAGTACTTC,CASSLPDREETQYF
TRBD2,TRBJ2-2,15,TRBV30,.,TGTGCCTGGAGTCTGGGAGGGGCGGGGATCGGGGAGCTGTTTTTT,CAWSLGGAGIGELFF
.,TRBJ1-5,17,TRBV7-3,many,TGTGCCAGCAGTGCAGAGGGGAGGATTCATAGCAATCAGCCCCAGCATTTT,CASSAEGRIHSNQPQHF
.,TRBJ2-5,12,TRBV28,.,TGTGCCAGCGGGGGGGCCGAAGAGACCCAGTACTTC,CASGGAEETQYF
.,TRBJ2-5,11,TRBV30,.,TGTGCCTGGCAGCAGAGGGAGACCCAGTACTTC,CAWQQRETQYF
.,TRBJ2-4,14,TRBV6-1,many,TGTGCCAGCAGTGAAGGGACCAAAAGGGACATTCAGTACTTC,CASSEGTKRDIQYF
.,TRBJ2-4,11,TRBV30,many,TGCGCCCACGGAGCCAAAAACATTCAGTACTTC,CAHGAKNIQYF
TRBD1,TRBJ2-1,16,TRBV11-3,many,TGTGCCAGCAGCTACCGCCCCAGGGGGCACTACAATGAGCAGTTCTTC,CASSYRPRGHYNEQFF
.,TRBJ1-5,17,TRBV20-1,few,TGCAGTGCTAGAGATTGGGGTGAGGGGAACAGCAATCAGCCCCAGCATTTT,CSARDWGEGNSNQPQHF
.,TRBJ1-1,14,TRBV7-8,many,TGTGCCAGCAGCTTAGTCGCAGGGGTCAATGAAGCTTTCTTT,CASSLVAGVNEAFF
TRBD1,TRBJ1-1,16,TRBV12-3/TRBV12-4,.,TGTGCCAGCAGTTTGTTTCAGGGGGTAACTGGCACTGAAGCTTTCTTT,CASSLFQGVTGTEAFF
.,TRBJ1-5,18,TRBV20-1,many,TGCAGTGCTATCACCCTCGGGGCGGGGCGTAATAGCAATCAGCCCCAGCATTTT,CSAITLGAGRNSNQPQHF
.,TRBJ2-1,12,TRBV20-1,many,TGCAGTGCTAGTCTTACCTACAATGAGCAGTTCTTC,CSASLTYNEQFF
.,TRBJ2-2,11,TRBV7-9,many,TGTGCCAGCAACCCACGCGGGGAGCTGTTTTTT,CASNPRGELFF
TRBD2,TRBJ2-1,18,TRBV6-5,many,TGTGCCAGCAGTTACTCCCCCCGCGCTAGCGGGGGTTACAATGAGCAGTTCTTC,CASSYSPRASGGYNEQFF
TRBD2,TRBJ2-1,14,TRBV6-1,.,TGTGCCAGCAGTGGACTAGCGGGGGCTAATGAGCAGTTCTTC,CASSGLAGANEQFF
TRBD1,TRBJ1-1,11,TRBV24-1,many,TGTGCCACCAGCGATAGACAGGGCGCTTTCTTT,CATSDRQGAFF
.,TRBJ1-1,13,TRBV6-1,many,TGTGCCAGCACAGGGCACATGAACACTGAAGCTTTCTTT,CASTGHMNTEAFF
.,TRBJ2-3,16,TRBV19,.,TGTGCCAGTAGTAGGGTACCCCCATCCGCCACAGATACGCAGTATTTT,CASSRVPPSATDTQYF
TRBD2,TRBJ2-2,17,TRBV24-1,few,TGTGCCACCAGTGATTGGGCTAGCGGGGGGGACACCGGGGAGCTGTTTTTT,CATSDWASGGDTGELFF
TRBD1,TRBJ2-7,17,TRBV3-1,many,TGTGCCAGCAGCCCTAGTATAACGGGACAGACCTCTTACGAGCAGTACTTC,CASSPSITGQTSYEQYF
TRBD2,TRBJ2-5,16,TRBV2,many,TGTGCCAGCAGTGGGACTAGCGGGGGGTTCGGGGAGACCCAGTACTTC,CASSGTSGGFGETQYF
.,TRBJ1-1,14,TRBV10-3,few,TGTGCCATCAGGGGGGGGCAGGGGCAGACTGAAGCTTTCTTT,CAIRGGQGQTEAFF
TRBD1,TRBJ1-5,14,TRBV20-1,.,TGCAGTGCTAGGACAGGGGGCGGCAATCAGCCCCAGCATTTT,CSARTGGGNQPQHF
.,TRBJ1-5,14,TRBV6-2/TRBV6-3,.,TGTGCCAGCAGTCGCAGGGGTATGCGGCAGCCCCGGCATTTT,CASSRRGMRQPRHF
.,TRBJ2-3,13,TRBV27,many,TGTGCCAGCAGAATCGGGGGCACAGATACGCAGTATTTT,CASRIGGTDTQYF
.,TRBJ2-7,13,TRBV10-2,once,TGCCCCCTCAGGGTAGGGAGCTCCTACGAGCAGTACTTC,CPLRVGSSYEQYF
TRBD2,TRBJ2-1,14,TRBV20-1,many,TGCAGTGCGCGACTAGCGGGGGATCGGCATGAGCAGTTCTTC,CSARLAGDRHEQFF